This entry concerns a single T cell receptor beta chain. Its antigen is not known. V was pared by 0 bases and J by 4 bases, with 16 bases between. Germline CDR1 reads SGDLS; CDR2 reads YYNGEE. The CDR3 sequence is 17 residues long. The data were taken from a study of OX40 agonist ivuxolimab in advanced cancers. At the level of the study: Aged 23 to 79 with a mean of about 63 years, they were roughly 83% male.

Profiling relied on immunoSEQ multiplex PCR, and the TCRdb table lists in-frame clones only, not all of them. The sample carries around 70,000 clones, around 80% recorded once. General observations from the study: Some patients without response likewise showed low normalized clonal expansion. At 0.1 to 3.0 mg/kg and by week 6, clonal expansion occurred in CD4+ and CD8+ blood T cells.

This sequence originates from an adult with an advanced solid tumor such as melanoma, head and neck, liver or kidney cancer. Sample: CD4+ or CD8+ T cells sorted from blood, taken in a trial of the OX40 agonist ivuxolimab. The chain recombines TRBV9 with TRBJ2-2, with D possibly TRBD1 on 6 matching bases. The CDR3 region is CASSVAGHLTGTGELFF. In DNA, the CDR3 is TGTGCCAGCAGCGTAGCGGGACACCTAACGGGCACCGGGGAGCTGTTTTTT.